The 20 T cell receptor beta chains below were found in one sample sequenced in a study of T cell responses to AZD1222 COVID-19 vaccine. Profiling relied on immunoSEQ multiplex PCR, and the TCRdb table lists in-frame clones only, not all of them. The table lists about 59,000 clones, roughly nine tenths of them singletons. Sequences were derived from peripheral blood, sampled 28 days after the second AZD1222 dose. The source is an adult who received the AZD1222 COVID-19 vaccine.

The count of this clone is one. This chain connects TRBV5-1 to TRBJ2-2; D is undetermined. Trimming took 0 bases from V and 3 from J, leaving 9 bases between them. Per germline, CDR1 SGHRS and CDR2 YFSETQ. The CDR3 sequence is 15 residues long. The CDR3 coding sequence is TGCGCCAGCAGCTTGGTGGCGCCCCACACCGGGGAGCTGTTTTTT. This gives the protein CASSLVAPHTGELFF. Together with reference TRBV5-1 and TRBJ2-2, the CDR3 gives the full variable domain: KAGVTQTPRYLIKTRGQQVTLSCSPISGHRSVSWYQQTPGQGLQFLFEYFSETQRNKGNFPGRFSGRQFSNSRSEMNVSTLELGDSALYLCASSLVAPHTGELFFGEGSRLTVL.

This rearrangement joins TRBV30 to TRBJ1-6; D might be TRBD1 (5 bases). This CDR3 spans 14 amino acids. Germline values: CDR1 GTSNPN, CDR2 SVGIG (reference sequence). The ends were cut back, 8 bases at V and 6 bases at J, with 17 bases in the middle. CDR3 coding DNA: TGTGCCCAGTCCCCGGGGGTAGGTAATTCACCCCTCCACTTT. Translating gives CAQSPGVGNSPLHF. The complete variable domain, with remaining parts taken from reference TRBV30 and TRBJ1-6, reads SQTIHQWPATLVQPVGSPLSLECTVEGTSNPNLYWYRQAAGRGLQLLFYSVGIGQISSEVPQNLSASRPQDRQFILSSKKLLLSDSGFYLCAQSPGVGNSPLHFGNGTRLTVT.

The chain employs TRBV3-1 (or the pseudogene TRBV3-2) and TRBJ1-1; TRBD1 might be the D (6 bases). The germline V gene has CDR1 LGHDT and CDR2 YNNKEL (reference sequence). This CDR3 is built from 13 residues. Trimming shortened V by 4 bases and J by 5 bases, and 11 bases separated the two germline ends. CDR3 amino acids: CASSRRGGTEAFF. The CDR3 nucleotides read TGTGCCAGCAGCCGGAGGGGGGGGACTGAAGCTTTCTTT.

This rearrangement joins TRBV5-4 to TRBJ2-7, with 7 bases lining up with TRBD1. The J segment lost 5 bases and the V segment lost 5 bases, leaving 13 bases of the junction unmatched. CDR1 and CDR2 (germline): SGHNT, YYREEE (reference sequence). This CDR3 is built from 15 residues. CDR3 DNA sequence: TGTGCCAGCAGGCCAGAAGTAGAAGGGGGCCACGAGCAGTACTTC. Its protein is CASRPEVEGGHEQYF.

The chain recombines TRBV7-9 with TRBJ1-1; TRBD1 is a possible D gene (6 bases). This CDR3 contains 13 residues. Trimming took off 5 bases at V and 4 bases at J, with 11 bases between the two ends. Germline CDR1 and CDR2: SEHNR and FQNEAQ (reference sequence). The DNA for the CDR3 is TGTGCCAGCAGCCCGCGAGGGGGCACTGAAGCTTTCTTT. Protein: CASSPRGGTEAFF.

This chain joins TRBV28 and TRBJ1-2; 11 bases line up with TRBD1. The germline gives CDR1 MDHEN, CDR2 SYDVKM. V lost 5 bases to trimming and J lost 8 bases; unmatched junction nucleotides: 4. The length of the CDR3 is 13 residues. The CDR3, as DNA: TGTGCCAGCAGTCCTGGGACAGGGGGAGGCTACACCTTC. Its translation: CASSPGTGGGYTF.

The chain has TRBV9 and TRBJ2-3; the D gene is possibly TRBD2 (6 bases). Germline CDR1 is SGDLS and CDR2 is YYNGEE. V lost 4 bases and J 2 bases, leaving 11 bases between the germline ends. The CDR3 spans 14 residues. The CDR3 bases are TGTGCCAGCAGCAGTCTAGCGAACACAGATACGCAGTATTTT. It is translated as CASSSLANTDTQYF.

The V and J genes are TRBV6-5 and TRBJ1-3, with TRBD1 matching over 8 bases. V was pared by 6 bases and J by 4 bases, with 5 bases of the junction left unmatched. Germline CDR1 is MNHEY and CDR2 is SVGAGI. The length of the CDR3 is 14 residues. CDR3 loop: CASRPGQGGNTIYF. The CDR3 DNA reads as TGTGCCAGCAGACCTGGACAGGGAGGAAACACCATATATTTT.

The V call is TRBV5-4, the J call TRBJ2-7; tentatively, D is TRBD2 (7 bases). V lost 3 bases and J 0 bases, leaving 13 bases between the germline ends. From germline, CDR1 is SGHNT and CDR2 YYREEE (reference sequence). The CDR3 loop spans 15 amino acids. The CDR3 here is CASSSAGHLSYEQYF. The CDR3 nucleotides are TGTGCCAGCAGCTCAGCGGGACACCTCTCCTACGAGCAGTACTTC.

CDR3 nucleotide sequence: TGTGCCAGTAGTATAGTCCGGCCGGGGAACACCGGGGAGCTGTTTTTT. It translates to CASSIVRPGNTGELFF. The genes are TRBV19 and TRBJ2-2; no reliable D call. This CDR3 has 16 amino acids. Trimming cost V 1 base and J 1 base, with 10 bases left between them. Germline assignment: CDR1 LNHDA and CDR2 SQIVND (reference sequence).

Written as DNA, the CDR3 is TGTGCCAGCACCCCGACAGGAGACAATGAGCAGTTCTTC. Residues: CASTPTGDNEQFF. This chain links TRBV6-5 with TRBJ2-1; a possible D gene is TRBD1 (6 bases). The CDR3 is made up of 13 amino acids. CDR1 and CDR2 from the germline V gene are MNHEY and SVGAGI. Trimming left V 7 bases short and J 5 bases short, with 12 bases between.

The chain carries TRBV5-4 and TRBJ2-2; D perhaps matches TRBD1 (6 bases). Germline-derived CDR1 and CDR2 are SGHNT and YYREEE (reference sequence). This CDR3 has 16 amino acids. V was cut by 4 bases and J by 1 base, with 14 bases left in between. DNA of the CDR3: TGTGCCAGCAGCCCGATACAGGGAGTGAACACCGGGGAGCTGTTTTTT. Translating gives CASSPIQGVNTGELFF.

The J gene is TRBJ2-3, the V gene TRBV11-1; D gene ambiguous. Trimming left V 2 bases short and J 1 base short, with 7 bases between. The CDR3 totals 14 residues. CDR1 is SGHAT and CDR2 is FQDESV in the germline V gene (reference sequence). CDR3 in DNA: TGTGCCAGCAGCTTATCAGGCCGCACAGATACGCAGTATTTT. Translated: CASSLSGRTDTQYF.

The V gene is TRBV19, the J gene TRBJ2-7, with D perhaps matching TRBD1 or TRBD2 (5 bases each). V lost 5 bases and J 0 bases, leaving 17 bases between the germline ends. The CDR3 length is 16 residues. Germline values: CDR1 LNHDA, CDR2 SQIVND (reference sequence). CDR3 amino acids: CASSSRGRRSSYEQYF. The DNA of the CDR3 is TGTGCCAGTAGTTCTCGGGGACGTCGGAGCTCCTACGAGCAGTACTTC.

This clone was seen a single time. The chain is built from TRBV27 and TRBJ2-7; tentatively, D is TRBD1 or TRBD2 (6 bases each). CDR3 length: 13 amino acids. The germline V gene has CDR1 MNHEY and CDR2 SMNVEV (reference sequence). The ends were cut back, 10 bases at V and 6 bases at J, with 19 bases in the middle. This CDR3 reads CATRQVGLAEQYF. The DNA for the CDR3 is TGTGCCACTAGACAGGTGGGACTGGCCGAGCAGTACTTC.

V is TRBV14 and J is TRBJ1-1; weak D call: TRBD1 (5 bases). Between the trimmed V and J ends, which lost 4 bases and 10 bases, there was a span of 16 bases. This CDR3 region has 13 residues. CDR1 is SGHDN and CDR2 is FVKESK in the germline V gene. This chain's CDR3 is CASSPSGGSRAFF. In DNA form, the CDR3 reads TGTGCCAGCAGCCCATCGGGGGGGTCGCGAGCTTTCTTT.

The rearrangement joins TRBV6-4 to TRBJ2-2, with no clear D. Trimming left V 4 bases short and J 1 base short, with 4 bases between. From germline, CDR1 is MRHNA and CDR2 SNTAGT. This CDR3 comprises 13 residues. In DNA form, the CDR3 reads TGTGCCAGCAGTGTCGAGAACACCGGGGAGCTGTTTTTT. It translates to CASSVENTGELFF.

The chain couples TRBV7-9 to TRBJ1-2; D is uncertain. Germline CDR1 and CDR2: SEHNR and FQNEAQ (reference sequence). Trimming took 1 base from V and 8 from J, leaving 8 bases between them. The CDR3 covers 12 residues. Here the CDR3 reads CASSLEERGYTF. The CDR3 DNA follows: TGTGCCAGCAGCTTAGAGGAACGGGGCTACACCTTC.

This clone was detected a few times. The V and J genes are TRBV7-2 and TRBJ2-7; D could derive from TRBD1 or TRBD2 (5 bases each). Germline CDR1 and CDR2: SGHTA and FQGNSA. V was clipped by 4 bases and J by 0 bases, with 22 bases between them. The CDR3 is 18 residues long. CDR3 region: CASSSRFVGTASSYEQYF. CDR3 coding DNA: TGTGCCAGCAGCTCCCGATTTGTCGGGACGGCGAGCTCCTACGAGCAGTACTTC.

This rearrangement joins TRBV11-2 to TRBJ2-7, with unresolved D. Germline loops: CDR1 SGHAT, CDR2 FQNNGV. The CDR3 sequence is 14 residues long. Trimming took 1 base from V and 7 from J, leaving 14 bases between them. DNA for the CDR3: TGTGCCAGCAGCTTAGGGGGTGCGTTAGGAGAGCAGTACTTC. Its translation is CASSLGGALGEQYF.